A single sample is the source of the 25 T cell receptor beta chains below, sequenced in a study of response to subunit inactivated influenza vaccine. A single record per CDR3 protein comes from TCRdb applying MiXCR to the RT-PCR reads. The table includes about 480,000 distinct CDR3 sequences, about 25% detected once. Sequencing was performed on CD4+ T cells sorted from PBMCs, taken 5 days after vaccination. Receptors were obtained from a man aged 50-59 years who received an inactivated influenza vaccine.

This clonotype was counted a few times. V gene TRBV7-2 combines with J gene TRBJ2-3, with 7 bases lining up with TRBD2. The CDR3 runs to 17 residues. Trimming removed 7 bases from V and 1 base from J; junction bases left unmatched: 14. Germline assignment: CDR1 SGHTA and CDR2 FQGNSA. The CDR3 protein is CASTPLGWEGGTDTQYF. The CDR3 DNA is TGTGCCAGCACCCCGTTGGGGTGGGAGGGTGGCACAGATACGCAGTATTTT.

In this sample, this clonotype turned up once. The rearrangement uses TRBV9 and TRBJ2-5, with 9 bases aligning to TRBD1. CDR1 is SGDLS, CDR2 YYNGEE, per germline. J lost 5 bases, V lost 2 bases, and 10 bases had no gene match. The CDR3 is made up of 16 amino acids. This chain's CDR3 is CASSVRGTGRGETQYF. Written as DNA, the CDR3 is TGTGCCAGCAGCGTGCGAGGGACAGGGAGAGGTGAGACCCAGTACTTC.

The V call is TRBV5-1, the J call TRBJ1-1, with D possibly being TRBD1 (6 bases). Trimming shortened V by 4 bases and J by 0 bases, and 16 bases separated the two germline ends. The V gene's germline CDR1 is SGHRS and CDR2 YFSETQ. There are 16 residues in the CDR3. The CDR3 loop is CASSEQGDKMNTEAFF. The DNA for the CDR3 is TGCGCCAGCAGCGAACAGGGAGACAAAATGAACACTGAAGCTTTCTTT.

The chain has TRBV6-6 and TRBJ1-5, with D perhaps matching TRBD1 (6 bases). CDR3 size: 13 residues. Trimming pared 5 bases from V and 7 bases from J, leaving 12 bases between. Looked up from germline, CDR1 is MNHNY and CDR2 is SVGAGI (reference sequence). CDR3 amino acids: CASSTSGAQPQHF. The CDR3 coding sequence is TGTGCCAGCAGTACCTCGGGGGCACAGCCCCAGCATTTT.

Only a few counts were recorded for this clonotype. The chain combines TRBV29-1 with TRBJ2-3; 10 bases fit TRBD2. The ends lost 5 bases at V and 8 bases at J; junction bases unmatched: 16. The CDR3 runs to 16 residues. Looked up from germline, CDR1 is SQVTM and CDR2 is ANQGSEA. CDR3 region: CSVSAGGSRVVGTQYF. The DNA for the CDR3 is TGCAGCGTTTCAGCGGGAGGGTCCAGGGTCGTAGGTACGCAGTATTTT.

This chain joins TRBV12-3 or TRBV12-4 and TRBJ2-3; 10 nucleotides line up with TRBD2. Trimming cost V 10 bases and J 4 bases; bases outside gene matches: 5. The CDR3 spans 13 residues. The CDR3 nucleotides are TGTGCCACCTTTAGCGGGGGGTCAGATACGCAGTATTTT. It yields the protein CATFSGGSDTQYF.

This clonotype was picked up a small number of times. J is TRBJ2-3 and V is TRBV29-1, with D maybe TRBD2 (7 bases). Deletions cut 8 bases from V and 0 bases from J, with 15 bases between. Per germline, CDR1 SQVTM and CDR2 ANQGSEA. This CDR3 spans 14 amino acids. In DNA form, the CDR3 reads TGCAGCCAAAGTGAGGGGGGGAGCACAGATACGCAGTATTTT. The encoded protein is CSQSEGGSTDTQYF.

A few counts support this clonotype. This chain uses TRBV6-1 with TRBJ2-7; D gene ambiguous. CDR1 is MNHNS, CDR2 SASEGT, per germline. This CDR3 comprises 13 residues. V gave up 5 bases and J gave up 6 bases, with 14 bases separating them. CDR3 protein: CASSRPSTSEQYF. The CDR3 coding sequence is TGTGCCAGCAGTCGACCCTCTACGTCCGAGCAGTACTTC.

This clonotype occurred a few times. The rearrangement joins TRBV19 to TRBJ1-2; 7 bases match TRBD1. This CDR3 spans 15 amino acids. V gave up 5 bases and J gave up 5 bases; unmatched junction bases: 11. In germline, CDR1 is LNHDA, CDR2 SQIVND (reference sequence). The chain's CDR3 is CASSGGQARFYGYTF. In DNA, the CDR3 is TGTGCCAGTAGTGGAGGACAGGCCCGATTTTATGGCTACACCTTC.

The V and J genes are TRBV25-1 and TRBJ2-5; D may be TRBD1 (6 bases). This CDR3 region has 15 residues. The V gene's germline CDR1 is MGHDK and CDR2 SYGVNS. Trimming cost V 1 base and J 4 bases, with 13 bases left between them. CDR3 DNA: TGTGCCAGCAGTGAATTGGGACAAGGGGGAGAGACCCAGTACTTC. Residues: CASSELGQGGETQYF.

This clonotype was counted only a few times. The chain couples TRBV30 to TRBJ2-2; D gene ambiguous. CDR1 is GTSNPN, CDR2 SVGIG, per germline (reference sequence). CDR3 length: 11 amino acids. Trimming removed 2 bases at V and 7 bases at J, with 5 bases between. In DNA form, the CDR3 reads TGTGCCTGGAGTTCGGTCGGGGAGCTGTTTTTT. It specifies CAWSSVGELFF. The variable domain in full, completed from reference TRBV30 and TRBJ2-2, reads SQTIHQWPATLVQPVGSPLSLECTVEGTSNPNLYWYRQAAGRGLQLLFYSVGIGQISSEVPQNLSASRPQDRQFILSSKKLLLSDSGFYLCAWSSVGELFFGEGSRLTVL.

CDR3 loop: CASAREEGIGELFF. In nucleotides, the CDR3 is TGTGCCAGCGCCCGGGAGGAGGGTATCGGGGAGCTGTTTTTT. V and J are TRBV6-4 and TRBJ2-2; 7 bases are shared with TRBD2. V shed 8 bases and J 7 bases; nucleotides not matched to a gene: 10. The CDR3 length is 14 residues. The germline V gene encodes CDR1 MRHNA and CDR2 SNTAGT.

This clonotype was counted a few times. The chain carries TRBV10-3 and TRBJ2-7; 12 bases agree with TRBD2. The CDR3 contains 14 residues. J gave up 4 bases and V 7 bases, and 5 bases lay outside the gene matches. CDR1 is ENHRY, CDR2 SYGVKD, per germline. Written as DNA, the CDR3 is TGTGCCATCACCCGGACTAGCGGGACGTACGAGCAGTACTTC. Protein sequence: CAITRTSGTYEQYF.

This chain links TRBV3-1 with TRBJ2-7; TRBD1 is a possible D gene (6 bases). V was cut by 5 bases and J by 4 bases, with 12 bases left in between. CDR1 LGHDT and CDR2 YNNKEL come from the germline V gene (reference sequence). This CDR3 comprises 13 residues. The CDR3 DNA reads as TGTGCCAGCAGCACCGGACAGTTATACGAGCAGTACTTC. Its protein is CASSTGQLYEQYF.

The chain joins TRBV11-3 to TRBJ2-7; D unresolved. CDR1 and CDR2 (germline): SGHNT, YENEEA. The V gene lost 1 base and the J gene lost 1 base, with 11 bases spanning the gap. This CDR3 has 15 amino acids. Here the CDR3 DNA reads TGTGCCAGCAGCTTAGGTTCATTGGCTTCCTACGAGCAGTACTTC. Protein: CASSLGSLASYEQYF. Full variable domain (rest looked up from reference TRBV11-3 and TRBJ2-7): EAGVVQSPRYKIIEKKQPVAFWCNPISGHNTLYWYLQNLGQGPELLIRYENEEAVDDSQLPKDRFSAERLKGVDSTLKIQPAELGDSAVYLCASSLGSLASYEQYFGPGTRLTVT.

The chain combines TRBV7-2 with TRBJ2-2; TRBD2 matches 7 bases. The germline gives CDR1 SGHTA, CDR2 FQGNSA. Unmatched junction bases numbered 7, after V lost 5 bases and J lost 4 bases. The CDR3 has 15 amino acids. The CDR3 sequence is CASSLAGEPTGELFF. The CDR3 DNA follows: TGTGCCAGCAGCCTTGCGGGGGAACCCACCGGGGAGCTGTTTTTT.

This clonotype was seen a few times. The chain joins TRBV4-1 to TRBJ2-1; 15 bases align to TRBD2. The germline V gene has CDR1 MGHRA and CDR2 YSYEKL. Losses at the gene ends were 7 bases for V and 6 bases for J; bases not matched to a gene: 4. CDR3 length: 15 amino acids. Here the CDR3 DNA reads TGCGCCAGCAAGAAGGGACTAGCGGGGGGCAATGAGCAGTTCTTC. Its protein is CASKKGLAGGNEQFF.

The chain uses TRBV20-1 and TRBJ1-6; 7 bases match TRBD1. The CDR3 runs to 14 residues. Germline V gives CDR1 DFQATT, CDR2 SNEGSKA (reference sequence). With 6 bases clipped from V and 2 bases from J, the junction kept 4 bases outside the gene matches. The CDR3 protein is CSAPGQTYNSPLHF. CDR3 DNA sequence: TGCAGTGCACCGGGACAGACCTATAATTCACCCCTCCACTTT.

The chain employs TRBV18 and TRBJ1-1; TRBD1 matches at 7 bases. The CDR3 runs 16 residues. Germline V gives CDR1 KGHSH, CDR2 LQKENI. The J segment lost 1 base and the V segment lost 1 base, leaving 6 bases of the junction unmatched. The CDR3 sequence is CASSPRPGGRNTEAFF. The CDR3 DNA is TGTGCCAGCTCACCACGGCCAGGGGGGAGGAACACTGAAGCTTTCTTT. Full variable domain (rest looked up from reference TRBV18 and TRBJ1-1): NAGVMQNPRHLVRRRGQEARLRCSPMKGHSHVYWYRQLPEEGLKFMVYLQKENIIDESGMPKERFSAEFPKEGPSILRIQQVVRGDSAAYFCASSPRPGGRNTEAFFGQGTRLTVV.

This rearrangement joins TRBV3-1 to TRBJ1-4; tentative D call: TRBD1 (5 bases). This CDR3 comprises 14 residues. Germline-derived CDR1 and CDR2 are LGHDT and YNNKEL (reference sequence). V dropped 1 base and J dropped 7 bases, with 10 bases sitting between them. This chain's CDR3 is CASSQAGGIEKLFF. Written as DNA, the CDR3 is TGTGCCAGCAGCCAAGCGGGGGGTATTGAAAAACTGTTTTTT.

The chain links TRBV7-6 to TRBJ2-7; 9 bases map to TRBD2. Looked up from germline, CDR1 is SGHVS and CDR2 is FNYEAQ. The CDR3 length is 15 residues. V was pared by 6 bases and J by 6 bases, with 12 bases of the junction left unmatched. CDR3 sequence reads: CASSLGTSFLGEQYF. The CDR3 DNA is TGTGCCAGCAGTCTCGGGACTAGCTTTTTGGGCGAGCAGTACTTC.

The chain recombines TRBV7-9 with TRBJ2-7; unclear D gene. Germline V lookup: CDR1 SEHNR, CDR2 FQNEAQ (reference sequence). Between the trimmed V and J ends, which lost 4 bases and 5 bases, there was a span of 9 bases. The length of the CDR3 is 12 residues. CDR3 loop: CASSYVTDEQYF. The CDR3 DNA reads as TGTGCCAGCAGCTATGTAACGGACGAGCAGTACTTC.

The chain couples TRBV6-1 to TRBJ2-3, with D perhaps being TRBD1 or TRBD2 (7 bases each). Deletions cut 1 base from V and 5 bases from J, with 22 bases between. This CDR3 has 18 amino acids. Germline CDR1 is MNHNS and CDR2 is SASEGT. CDR3 DNA: TGTGCCAGCAGTGAAGGGAGGGGGCGGGGGCCCCAGGGAGATACGCAGTATTTT. This codes for CASSEGRGRGPQGDTQYF.

This chain joins TRBV6-2 or TRBV6-3 and TRBJ1-5; tentatively, D is TRBD1 (5 bases). The CDR3 covers 16 residues. Germline CDR1 MNHEY, CDR2 SVGEGT. Trimming stripped 2 bases from V and 5 bases from J, with 16 bases between. The DNA of the CDR3 is TGTGCCAGCAGTTACGGCGGCACCACCAGGGATCAGCCCCAGCATTTT. Translating gives CASSYGGTTRDQPQHF.

CDR3 coding DNA: TGTGCCAGCAGGCCGGGAGGGATCCTTAATTCACCCCTCCACTTT. Translating gives CASRPGGILNSPLHF. The rearrangement links TRBV12-3 or TRBV12-4 to TRBJ1-6; D is unresolved. The CDR3 length is 15 residues. Deletions cut 6 bases from V and 6 bases from J, with 15 bases between.